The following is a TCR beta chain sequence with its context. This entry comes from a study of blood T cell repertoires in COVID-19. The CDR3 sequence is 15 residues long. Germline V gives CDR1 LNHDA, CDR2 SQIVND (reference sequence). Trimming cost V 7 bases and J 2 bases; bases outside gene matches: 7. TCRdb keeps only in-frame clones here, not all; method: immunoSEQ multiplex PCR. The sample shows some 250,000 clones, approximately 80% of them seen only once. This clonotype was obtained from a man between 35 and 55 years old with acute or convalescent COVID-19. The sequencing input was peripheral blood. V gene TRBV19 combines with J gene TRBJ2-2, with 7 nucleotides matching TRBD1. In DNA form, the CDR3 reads TGTGCCAGTAAGCGTGTAGGGGGCAACACCGGGGAGCTGTTTTTT. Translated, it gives CASKRVGGNTGELFF.